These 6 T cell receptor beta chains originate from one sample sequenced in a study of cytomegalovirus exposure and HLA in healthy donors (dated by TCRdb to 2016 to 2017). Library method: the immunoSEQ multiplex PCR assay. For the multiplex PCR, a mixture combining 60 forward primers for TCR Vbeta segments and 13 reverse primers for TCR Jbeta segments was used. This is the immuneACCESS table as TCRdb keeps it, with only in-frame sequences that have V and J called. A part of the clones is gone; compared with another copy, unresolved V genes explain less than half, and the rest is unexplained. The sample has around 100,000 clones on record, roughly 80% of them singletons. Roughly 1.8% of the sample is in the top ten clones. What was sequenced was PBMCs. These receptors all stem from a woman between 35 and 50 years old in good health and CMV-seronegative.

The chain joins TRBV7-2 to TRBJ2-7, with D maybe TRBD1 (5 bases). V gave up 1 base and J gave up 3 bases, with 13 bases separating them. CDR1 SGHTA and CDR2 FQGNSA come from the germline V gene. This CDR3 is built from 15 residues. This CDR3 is CASSLGGQGSYEQYF. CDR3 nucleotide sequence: TGTGCCAGCAGCTTAGGTGGGCAGGGAAGCTACGAGCAGTACTTC. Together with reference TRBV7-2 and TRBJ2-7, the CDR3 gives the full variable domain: GAGVSQSPSNKVTEKGKDVELRCDPISGHTALYWYRQSLGQGLEFLIYFQGNSAPDKSGLPSDRFSAERTGGSVSTLTIQRTQQEDSAVYLCASSLGGQGSYEQYFGPGTRLTVT.

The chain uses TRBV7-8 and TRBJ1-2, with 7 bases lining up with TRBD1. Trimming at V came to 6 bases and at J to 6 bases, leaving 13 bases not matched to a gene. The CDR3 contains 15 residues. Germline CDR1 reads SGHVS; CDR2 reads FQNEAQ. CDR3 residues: CASSDIVSGQDGYTF. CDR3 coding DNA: TGTGCCAGCAGTGACATTGTCTCAGGACAGGATGGCTACACCTTC. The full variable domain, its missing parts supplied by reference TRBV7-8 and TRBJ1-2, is GAGVSQSPRYKVAKRGQDVALRCDPISGHVSLFWYQQALGQGPEFLTYFQNEAQLDKSGLPSDRFFAERPEGSVSTLKIQRTQQEDSAVYLCASSDIVSGQDGYTFGSGTRLTVV.

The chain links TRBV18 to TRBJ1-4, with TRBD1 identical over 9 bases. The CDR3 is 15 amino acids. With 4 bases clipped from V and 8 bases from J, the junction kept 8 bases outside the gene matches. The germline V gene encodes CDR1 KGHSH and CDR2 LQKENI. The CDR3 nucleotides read TGTGCCAGCTCACTACAGGGGGCATCAGGGGAAAAACTGTTTTTT. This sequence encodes CASSLQGASGEKLFF. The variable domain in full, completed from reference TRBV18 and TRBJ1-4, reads NAGVMQNPRHLVRRRGQEARLRCSPMKGHSHVYWYRQLPEEGLKFMVYLQKENIIDESGMPKERFSAEFPKEGPSILRIQQVVRGDSAAYFCASSLQGASGEKLFFGSGTQLSVL.

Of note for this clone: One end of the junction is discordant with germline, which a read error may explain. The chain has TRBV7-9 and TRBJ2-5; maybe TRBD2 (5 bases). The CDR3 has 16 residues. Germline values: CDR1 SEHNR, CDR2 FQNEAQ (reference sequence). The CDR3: CSSSLGGWLAVETQYF. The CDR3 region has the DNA TGTTCCAGCAGCTTAGGTGGCTGGCTAGCAGTAGAGACCCAGTACTTC.

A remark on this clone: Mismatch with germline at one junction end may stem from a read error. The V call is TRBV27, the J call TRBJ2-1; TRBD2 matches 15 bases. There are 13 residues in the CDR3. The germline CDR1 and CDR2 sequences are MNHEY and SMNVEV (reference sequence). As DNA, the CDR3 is TGTGCCAGCAGTTTAACCGGGACTAGCGGGAGGATCTTC. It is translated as CASSLTGTSGRIF.

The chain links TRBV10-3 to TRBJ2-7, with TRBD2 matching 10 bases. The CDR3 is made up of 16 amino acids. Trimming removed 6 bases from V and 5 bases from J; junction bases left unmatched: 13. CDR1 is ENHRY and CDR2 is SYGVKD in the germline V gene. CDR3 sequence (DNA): TGTGCCATCAGGTCCCTAGCGGGAGATATTACAGACGAGCAGTACTTC. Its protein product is CAIRSLAGDITDEQYF.